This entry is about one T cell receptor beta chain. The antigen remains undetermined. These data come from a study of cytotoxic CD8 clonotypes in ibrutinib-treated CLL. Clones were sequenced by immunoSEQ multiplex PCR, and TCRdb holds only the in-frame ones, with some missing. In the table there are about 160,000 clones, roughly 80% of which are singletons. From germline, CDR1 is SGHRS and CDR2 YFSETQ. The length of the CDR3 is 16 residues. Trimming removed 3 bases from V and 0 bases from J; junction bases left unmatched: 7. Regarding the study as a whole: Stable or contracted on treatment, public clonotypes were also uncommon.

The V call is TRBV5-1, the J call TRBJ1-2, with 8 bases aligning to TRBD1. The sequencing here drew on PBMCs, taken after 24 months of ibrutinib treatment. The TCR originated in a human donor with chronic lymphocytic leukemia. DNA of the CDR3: TGCGCCAGCAGCTGGTCCGGGACAGGAGCTAACTATGGCTACACCTTC. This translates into CASSWSGTGANYGYTF.